This entry features one T cell receptor beta chain sequence. Among ophthalmopathy patients, the Clinical Activity Score reached at least 3, the NOSPECS grade reached at least 4, and duration remained under 3 months. This sample is part of a study of T cells in Graves' hyperthyroidism and ophthalmopathy. RNA transcripts yielded amplified TCR beta CDR3 regions. Researchers ran a first-round RT-PCR on the TCR CDR3 using the HTBI primer set. TCRdb reanalysed the multiplex PCR reads using MiXCR and keeps one entry per CDR3 protein. This table holds some 530,000 distinct CDR3 sequences, 20% to 25% found once. V lost 7 bases and J lost 2; bases outside the gene matches: 7. Germline CDR1 reads MDHEN; CDR2 reads SYDVKM. CDR3 length: 16 residues.

The rearrangement links TRBV28 to TRBJ1-5; TRBD1 matches 11 bases. Sequencing was done on a sample of blood. The clonotype was recovered from a woman in her 70s with Graves' ophthalmopathy. Here the CDR3 DNA reads TGTGCCAGCACTGACGGGACAGGGGGGGGCAATCAGCCCCAGCATTTT. Translation: CASTDGTGGGNQPQHF.